Each of the 13 T cell receptor beta chains below was sequenced from the same sample in a study of CD8 T cells in Susac syndrome. RNA totalling about 0.5 to 1 ug underwent reverse transcription with random hexamers. TCRdb reprocessed the immunoSEQ multiplex PCR reads via MiXCR and lists one record per CDR3 protein. The data hold some 96,000 distinct CDR3 sequences, with approximately 95% observed a single time. The specimen sequenced was CD8+ T cells from PBMCs. These receptors all come from a human donor with Susac syndrome.

V and J are TRBV27 and TRBJ2-7; 9 bases agree with TRBD1. The CDR3 runs to 16 residues. V lost 5 bases, J lost 0 bases, and 8 bases stayed unmatched. CDR1 is MNHEY and CDR2 is SMNVEV in the germline V gene (reference sequence). CDR3 amino acids: CASSASQGASSYEQYF. The CDR3 DNA follows: TGTGCCAGCAGTGCATCACAGGGGGCGTCCTCCTACGAGCAGTACTTC.

The chain has TRBV5-1 and TRBJ1-4; 12 bases match TRBD1. The J segment lost 8 bases and the V segment lost 4 bases, leaving 3 bases of the junction unmatched. The CDR3 has 14 amino acids. Germline CDR1 is SGHRS and CDR2 is YFSETQ. The CDR3 DNA is TGCGCCAGCAGCCCCGGGACAGGGGGCGAAAAACTGTTTTTT. Protein sequence: CASSPGTGGEKLFF.

The rearrangement links TRBV5-1 to TRBJ2-1, with 8 bases identical to TRBD1. This CDR3 is built from 15 residues. V lost 3 bases, J lost 3 bases, and 5 bases stayed unmatched. CDR1 SGHRS and CDR2 YFSETQ come from the germline V gene. In DNA, the CDR3 is TGCGCCAGCAGCTCGGGACAGGTTTTCTACAATGAGCAGTTCTTC. It codes for CASSSGQVFYNEQFF.

CDR3: CSARRRGVGAEAFF. For the CDR3, the DNA is TGCAGTGCTAGACGCCGGGGGGTGGGAGCTGAAGCTTTCTTT. V usage is TRBV20-1 and J usage is TRBJ1-1; D is perhaps TRBD1 (5 bases). Trimming took off 2 bases at V and 6 bases at J, with 16 bases between the two ends. There are 14 residues in the CDR3. Germline CDR1 DFQATT, CDR2 SNEGSKA (reference sequence).

The chain combines TRBV28 with TRBJ2-5; D is ambiguous. Germline CDR1 and CDR2: MDHEN and SYDVKM. The CDR3 sequence is 14 residues long. Trimming cost V 2 bases and J 4 bases, with 11 bases left between them. The DNA for the CDR3 is TGTGCCAGCAGTTTAGTCCAATACGGAGAGACCCAGTACTTC. This translates into CASSLVQYGETQYF. Variable domain in full (rest from reference TRBV28 and TRBJ2-5): DVKVTQSSRYLVKRTGEKVFLECVQDMDHENMFWYRQDPGLGLRLIYFSYDVKMKEKGDIPEGYSVSREKKERFSLILESASTNQTSMYLCASSLVQYGETQYFGPGTRLLVL.

The gene calls are TRBV12-3 or TRBV12-4 and TRBJ2-6; TRBD1 or TRBD2 may be the D gene (6 bases each). The length of the CDR3 is 16 residues. V was trimmed by 8 bases and J by 2 bases, leaving 16 bases between them. The CDR3 is CASGGTYRAGANVLTF. The CDR3 DNA sequence: TGTGCCAGCGGGGGGACTTACAGGGCTGGGGCCAACGTCCTGACTTTC.

This sequence joins TRBV27 and TRBJ2-7; D assignment may be TRBD1 or TRBD2 (5 bases each). Trimming stripped 11 bases from V and 3 bases from J, with 17 bases between. CDR3 length equals 13 residues. Germline lookup yields CDR1 MNHEY and CDR2 SMNVEV (reference sequence). CDR3 residues: CAAARGPRYEQYF. In nucleotides, the CDR3 is TGTGCCGCGGCGAGGGGACCACGCTACGAGCAGTACTTC.

The chain is built from TRBV9 and TRBJ2-1, with no clear D. Germline V gene sequence: CDR1 SGDLS, CDR2 YYNGEE. V dropped 0 bases and J dropped 6 bases, with 10 bases sitting between them. The CDR3 runs to 14 residues. The CDR3, as DNA: TGTGCCAGCAGCGTAGTTGGTGTCTCCAATGAGCAGTTCTTC. Protein sequence: CASSVVGVSNEQFF.

This chain links TRBV2 with TRBJ2-7; weak D call: TRBD2 (6 bases). Germline V lookup: CDR1 SNHLY, CDR2 FYNNEI. The germline V and J ends were trimmed by 7 bases and 3 bases, with 16 bases remaining between them. This CDR3 is built from 14 residues. The CDR3 DNA reads TGTGCCAGCACTGCGGGACGGAACATCTACGAGCAGTACTTC. Protein sequence: CASTAGRNIYEQYF.

The V and J genes are TRBV14 and TRBJ2-5, with D unclear. The germline gives CDR1 SGHDN, CDR2 FVKESK. This CDR3 has 16 residues. Trimming cost V 4 bases and J 0 bases, with 15 bases left between them. CDR3 bases: TGTGCCAGCAGCCCTCAGTTCGGCAGACACCAAGAGACCCAGTACTTC. Translation: CASSPQFGRHQETQYF.

V gene TRBV10-3 combines with J gene TRBJ2-7; perhaps TRBD2 as D (5 bases). CDR1 ENHRY and CDR2 SYGVKD come from the germline V gene. V gave up 3 bases and J gave up 5 bases, with 11 bases separating them. The CDR3 extends over 13 amino acids. The CDR3 nucleotides read TGTGCCATCAGTGACGGGGTCCCTAACGAGCAGTACTTC. Translation gives CAISDGVPNEQYF.

This clonotype was detected once. V is TRBV25-1 and J is TRBJ2-2; 10 nucleotides match TRBD1. Losses at the gene ends were 3 bases for V and 7 bases for J; bases not matched to a gene: 5. Germline CDR1 reads MGHDK; CDR2 reads SYGVNS. The length of the CDR3 is 15 residues. CDR3 in DNA: TGTGCCAGCAGTGAGACAGGGGGCCCCCACGGGGAGCTGTTTTTT. Translated: CASSETGGPHGELFF.

The V call is TRBV28, the J call TRBJ1-5; D remains unclear. V was pared by 3 bases and J by 2 bases, with 8 bases between. The V gene's germline CDR1 is MDHEN and CDR2 SYDVKM. CDR3 length: 14 amino acids. CDR3 sequence (DNA): TGTGCCAGCAGTTTCGTCCGAGGCAATCAGCCCCAGCATTTT. Translation gives CASSFVRGNQPQHF.